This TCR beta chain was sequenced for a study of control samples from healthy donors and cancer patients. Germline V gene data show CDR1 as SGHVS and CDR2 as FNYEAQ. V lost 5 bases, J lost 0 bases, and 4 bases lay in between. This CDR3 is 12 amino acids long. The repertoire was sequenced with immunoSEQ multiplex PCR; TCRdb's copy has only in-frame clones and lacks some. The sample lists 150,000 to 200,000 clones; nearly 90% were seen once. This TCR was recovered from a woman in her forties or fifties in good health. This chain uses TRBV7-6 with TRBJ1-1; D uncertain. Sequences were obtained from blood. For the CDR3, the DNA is TGTGCCAGCAGCACTCTGAACACTGAAGCTTTCTTT. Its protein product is CASSTLNTEAFF.